Presented here are 26 T cell receptor beta chains from one specimen sequenced in a study of technical replicates of blood from a handful of donors. The assay was immunoSEQ multiplex PCR, and TCRdb's table has in-frame clones only and misses some. The sample has 55,000 to 65,000 clones; around 97% are singletons. The sequenced sample consisted of T cells isolated from PBMCs. These receptors originate from a human donor in good health.

The chain has TRBV29-1 and TRBJ1-2, with TRBD1 identical over 9 bases. Trimming at V came to 1 base and at J to 4 bases, leaving 10 bases not matched to a gene. Germline loops: CDR1 SQVTM, CDR2 ANQGSEA. The CDR3 has 16 amino acids. The CDR3 spells CSVEGQGDLSGYGYTF. CDR3 nucleotides: TGCAGCGTTGAAGGACAGGGGGACCTCTCAGGCTATGGCTACACCTTC.

In its sample, this clone was seen once. The V and J genes are TRBV10-1 and TRBJ1-3; 8 bases map to TRBD1. In germline, CDR1 is WNHNN, CDR2 SYGVQD (reference sequence). V was clipped by 6 bases and J by 4 bases; unmatched bases: 14. The CDR3 is made up of 17 amino acids. CDR3 sequence (DNA): TGCGCCAGCAGAATCAAAACGTTGGACAGGGCCGGAAACACCATATATTTT. Its translation: CASRIKTLDRAGNTIYF.

V usage is TRBV11-3 and J usage is TRBJ2-1; 8 nucleotides agree with TRBD1. The trim removed 5 bases at V and 6 bases at J, leaving 9 bases unmatched. The CDR3 spans 15 residues. The germline V gene encodes CDR1 SGHNT and CDR2 YENEEA. CDR3 nucleotides: TGTGCCAGCAGCGCGCCGGGACAGGCTTTCAATGAGCAGTTCTTC. Protein: CASSAPGQAFNEQFF.

The rearrangement uses TRBV30 and TRBJ1-1; D unresolved. This CDR3 has 14 amino acids. The germline V gene has CDR1 GTSNPN and CDR2 SVGIG (reference sequence). V was pared by 2 bases and J by 3 bases, with 13 bases between. The DNA of the CDR3 is TGTGCCTGGAGTTTGGGAGGGCAGCACACTGAAGCTTTCTTT. It specifies CAWSLGGQHTEAFF.

The chain has TRBV10-1 and TRBJ2-2; D unclear. Germline CDR1 and CDR2: WNHNN and SYGVQD (reference sequence). This CDR3 has 14 amino acids. V lost 0 bases, J lost 6 bases, and 8 bases lay in between. CDR3 in DNA: TGCGCCAGCAGTGAGTCAGGTGGAGCCGGGGAGCTGTTTTTT. It codes for CASSESGGAGELFF.

The chain combines TRBV29-1 with TRBJ2-7, with D possibly TRBD1 on 5 matching bases. CDR1 and CDR2 (germline): SQVTM, ANQGSEA. Trimming took off 0 bases at V and 0 bases at J, with 9 bases between the two ends. The length of the CDR3 is 14 residues. The CDR3 region has the DNA TGCAGCGTTGAAGATAGGGGCAGCTCCTACGAGCAGTACTTC. Translating gives CSVEDRGSSYEQYF.

The chain recombines TRBV28 with TRBJ2-5; D remains ambiguous. The germline V and J ends were trimmed by 1 base and 2 bases, with 8 bases remaining between them. The CDR3 is 14 amino acids. Germline CDR1 reads MDHEN; CDR2 reads SYDVKM. CDR3 coding DNA: TGTGCCAGCAGTTTATTACGCGGACAAGAGACCCAGTACTTC. Its protein is CASSLLRGQETQYF.

The chain recombines TRBV28 with TRBJ2-7, with D possibly being TRBD1 (5 bases). CDR1 MDHEN and CDR2 SYDVKM come from the germline V gene. V was cut by 10 bases and J by 4 bases, with 11 bases left in between. The CDR3 consists of 11 residues. The chain's CDR3 is CATRGWYEQYF. In DNA form, the CDR3 reads TGTGCCACTAGGGGTTGGTACGAGCAGTACTTC.

This sequence joins TRBV7-3 and TRBJ2-1; 11 bases agree with TRBD2. The CDR3 is made up of 14 amino acids. With V trimmed by 4 bases and J by 8 bases, 4 bases remained unmatched. Germline V gene sequence: CDR1 SGHTA, CDR2 FQGTGA. The chain's CDR3 is CASSSTSGVDEQFF. CDR3 nucleotides: TGTGCCAGCAGCTCGACTAGCGGGGTGGATGAGCAGTTCTTC.

CDR3 sequence (DNA): TGTGCCTGGAGTCAGGGACAGGGTAATGAGCAGTTCTTC. Amino acid sequence: CAWSQGQGNEQFF. This chain connects TRBV30 to TRBJ2-1; 9 nucleotides line up with TRBD1. Trimming took 2 bases from V and 7 from J; bases not matched to a gene: 3. Germline CDR1 and CDR2: GTSNPN and SVGIG (reference sequence). The CDR3 totals 13 residues. The whole variable domain, remainder taken from reference TRBV30 and TRBJ2-1, is SQTIHQWPATLVQPVGSPLSLECTVEGTSNPNLYWYRQAAGRGLQLLFYSVGIGQISSEVPQNLSASRPQDRQFILSSKKLLLSDSGFYLCAWSQGQGNEQFFGPGTRLTVL.

V and J are TRBV6-1 and TRBJ2-7; 10 nucleotides agree with TRBD1. Germline CDR1 is MNHNS and CDR2 is SASEGT. The CDR3 is 15 residues long. The V gene end was trimmed by 8 bases and the J gene end by 3 bases; junction bases not matched to a gene: 10. The CDR3 nucleotides read TGTGCCAGCGAAATCAGCGGGACAGGGGTCTACGAGCAGTACTTC. Its translation: CASEISGTGVYEQYF.

This chain uses TRBV5-1 with TRBJ1-6, with D perhaps TRBD1 (6 bases). The CDR3 consists of 15 residues. The germline V gene encodes CDR1 SGHRS and CDR2 YFSETQ. V was trimmed by 4 bases and J by 8 bases, leaving 16 bases between them. This CDR3 reads CASSERQATDSPLHF. DNA of the CDR3: TGCGCCAGCAGCGAAAGACAGGCGACCGATTCACCCCTCCACTTT.

The gene calls are TRBV10-1 and TRBJ1-1; D uncertain. CDR3 size: 13 residues. V was pared by 2 bases and J by 0 bases, with 4 bases between. The germline gives CDR1 WNHNN, CDR2 SYGVQD (reference sequence). The CDR3 DNA is TGCGCCAGCAGTGAGGAGCTGAACACTGAAGCTTTCTTT. It yields the protein CASSEELNTEAFF.

The chain has TRBV7-6 and TRBJ2-3, with TRBD2 matching 7 bases. CDR3 size: 15 residues. With V trimmed by 0 bases and J by 2 bases, 2 bases remained unmatched. The germline V gene has CDR1 SGHVS and CDR2 FNYEAQ. CDR3 region: CASSLAGGTTDTQYF. In nucleotides, the CDR3 is TGTGCCAGCAGCTTAGCGGGAGGGACCACAGATACGCAGTATTTT.

The chain is built from TRBV5-1 and TRBJ1-4; 7 bases map to TRBD1. CDR1 and CDR2 from the germline V gene are SGHRS and YFSETQ. V shed 3 bases and J 5 bases; nucleotides not matched to a gene: 7. The CDR3 runs 15 residues. DNA for the CDR3: TGCGCCAGCAGCTCTACCGGGACAGCGAATGAAAAACTGTTTTTT. This translates into CASSSTGTANEKLFF. The full variable domain, its missing parts supplied by reference TRBV5-1 and TRBJ1-4, is KAGVTQTPRYLIKTRGQQVTLSCSPISGHRSVSWYQQTPGQGLQFLFEYFSETQRNKGNFPGRFSGRQFSNSRSEMNVSTLELGDSALYLCASSSTGTANEKLFFGSGTQLSVL.

The chain couples TRBV5-1 to TRBJ2-3; tentative D call: TRBD2 (6 bases). Trimming took off 3 bases at V and 0 bases at J, with 14 bases between the two ends. The CDR3 covers 16 residues. Germline CDR1 is SGHRS and CDR2 is YFSETQ. DNA for the CDR3: TGCGCCAGCAGCTCGGGACTTTACTCTAGCACAGATACGCAGTATTTT. Translating it yields CASSSGLYSSTDTQYF.

This sequence joins TRBV6-1 and TRBJ2-1; maybe TRBD1 (5 bases). The V end was cut by 7 bases, the J end by 4 bases, with 14 bases between. The CDR3 totals 14 residues. Germline CDR1 reads MNHNS; CDR2 reads SASEGT. CDR3 sequence: CASNTFRVYNEQFF. CDR3 in DNA: TGTGCCAGCAATACCTTCAGGGTGTACAATGAGCAGTTCTTC.

CDR3 in amino acids: CASSLHQGPSYEQYF. The CDR3 DNA follows: TGTGCCAGCAGCTTACATCAGGGTCCCTCCTACGAGCAGTACTTC. The chain employs TRBV7-8 and TRBJ2-7; TRBD1 might be the D (5 bases). Germline V gives CDR1 SGHVS, CDR2 FQNEAQ. Trimming pared 2 bases from V and 0 bases from J, leaving 11 bases between. This CDR3 is 15 amino acids long.

The chain joins TRBV5-1 to TRBJ2-7, with 12 nucleotides matching TRBD2. The ends lost 0 bases at V and 2 bases at J; junction bases unmatched: 3. Germline V CDR1 and CDR2: SGHRS, YFSETQ. The CDR3 spans 16 residues. The CDR3 DNA sequence: TGCGCCAGCAGCTTGGGGGGGACTAGCGGGCCCTACGAGCAGTACTTC. Its protein product is CASSLGGTSGPYEQYF. The whole variable domain, filled in from reference TRBV5-1 and TRBJ2-7, reads KAGVTQTPRYLIKTRGQQVTLSCSPISGHRSVSWYQQTPGQGLQFLFEYFSETQRNKGNFPGRFSGRQFSNSRSEMNVSTLELGDSALYLCASSLGGTSGPYEQYFGPGTRLTVT.

The chain links TRBV6-5 to TRBJ1-1; D is uncertain. Germline V gene lookup returns CDR1 MNHEY and CDR2 SVGAGI. Trimming pared 3 bases from V and 3 bases from J, leaving 8 bases between. The CDR3 sequence is 13 residues long. DNA for the CDR3: TGTGCCAGCAGTTATGTTCAGGACACTGAAGCTTTCTTT. Its protein product is CASSYVQDTEAFF.

The chain has TRBV5-1 and TRBJ2-6, with D possibly TRBD1 on 6 matching bases. Germline values: CDR1 SGHRS, CDR2 YFSETQ. This CDR3 comprises 17 residues. The V and J ends lost 4 bases and 1 base respectively, with 15 bases between them. The CDR3 protein is CASSAFSDRSGANVLTF. The CDR3 coding sequence is TGCGCCAGCAGCGCGTTTAGCGACAGGTCTGGGGCCAACGTCCTGACTTTC.

The chain recombines TRBV7-9 with TRBJ1-2, with 8 bases fitting TRBD1. V dropped 7 bases and J dropped 8; count of bases not matched to a gene: 12. Germline CDR1 reads SEHNR; CDR2 reads FQNEAQ (reference sequence). The CDR3 loop spans 14 amino acids. The CDR3 sequence is CASKDGRGLRGYTF. The CDR3 bases are TGTGCCAGCAAGGATGGCAGGGGGCTTCGGGGCTACACCTTC.

The V call is TRBV9, the J call TRBJ2-2, with D maybe TRBD1 (7 bases). This CDR3 comprises 14 residues. Trimming cost V 6 bases and J 10 bases, with 19 bases left between them. CDR1 is SGDLS and CDR2 is YYNGEE in the germline V gene. CDR3 coding DNA: TGTGCCAGCACCCAGGGGGGCCGGGCCGAGGAGCTGTTTTTT. Protein: CASTQGGRAEELFF.

The chain combines TRBV25-1 with TRBJ2-1, with D possibly TRBD2 on 7 matching bases. This CDR3 comprises 11 residues. CDR1 is MGHDK, CDR2 SYGVNS, per germline. The CDR3 sequence: CATGGLGEQFF. The CDR3 bases are TGTGCAACGGGGGGCCTAGGTGAGCAGTTCTTC.

The chain is built from TRBV7-2 and TRBJ2-1; TRBD2 aligns across 9 bases. Germline V CDR1 and CDR2: SGHTA, FQGNSA. With V trimmed by 5 bases and J by 8 bases, 7 bases remained unmatched. The CDR3 totals 14 residues. The CDR3 here is CASSPGLAGYEQFF. The CDR3, as DNA: TGTGCCAGCAGCCCGGGACTAGCAGGCTATGAGCAGTTCTTC.

The chain combines TRBV19 with TRBJ2-2; D gene unclear. The CDR3 is 13 residues long. V dropped 6 bases and J dropped 5 bases, with 10 bases sitting between them. Looked up from germline, CDR1 is LNHDA and CDR2 is SQIVND (reference sequence). The CDR3 region is CASRFLETGELFF. CDR3 coding DNA: TGTGCCAGTAGATTCCTAGAAACCGGGGAGCTGTTTTTT.